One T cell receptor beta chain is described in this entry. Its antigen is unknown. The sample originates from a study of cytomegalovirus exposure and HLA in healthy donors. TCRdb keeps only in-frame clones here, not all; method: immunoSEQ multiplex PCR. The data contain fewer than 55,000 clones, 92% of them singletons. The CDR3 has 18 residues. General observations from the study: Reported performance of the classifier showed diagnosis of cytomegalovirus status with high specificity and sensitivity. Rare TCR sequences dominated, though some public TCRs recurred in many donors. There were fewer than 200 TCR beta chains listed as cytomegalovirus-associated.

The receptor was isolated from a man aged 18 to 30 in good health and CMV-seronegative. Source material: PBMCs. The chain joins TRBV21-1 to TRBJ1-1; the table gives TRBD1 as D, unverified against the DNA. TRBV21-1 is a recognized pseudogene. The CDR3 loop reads CASSNKRRGQVLNTEAFF. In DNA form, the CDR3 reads TGTGCCAGCAGCAATAAACGCCGGGGACAGGTATTAAACACTGAAGCTTTCTTT.